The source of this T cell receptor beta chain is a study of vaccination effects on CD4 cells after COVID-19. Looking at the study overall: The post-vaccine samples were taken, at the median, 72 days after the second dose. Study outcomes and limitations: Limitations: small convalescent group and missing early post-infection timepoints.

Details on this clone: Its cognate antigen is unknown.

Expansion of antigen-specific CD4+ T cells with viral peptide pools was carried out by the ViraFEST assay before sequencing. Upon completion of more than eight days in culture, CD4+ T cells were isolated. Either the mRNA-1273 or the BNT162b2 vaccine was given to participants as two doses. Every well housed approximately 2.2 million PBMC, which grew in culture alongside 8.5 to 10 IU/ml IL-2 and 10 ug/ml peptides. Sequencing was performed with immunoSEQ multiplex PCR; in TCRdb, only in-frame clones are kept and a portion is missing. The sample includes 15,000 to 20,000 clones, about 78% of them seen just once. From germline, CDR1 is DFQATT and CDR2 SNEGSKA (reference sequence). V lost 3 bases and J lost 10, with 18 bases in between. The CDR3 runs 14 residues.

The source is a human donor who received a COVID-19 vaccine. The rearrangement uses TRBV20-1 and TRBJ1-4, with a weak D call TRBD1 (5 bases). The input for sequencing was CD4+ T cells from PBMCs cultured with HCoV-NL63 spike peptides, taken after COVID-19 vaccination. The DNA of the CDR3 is TGCAGTGCTAGTCTGGGGCCTTTCAAGGGAAAACTGTTTTTT. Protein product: CSASLGPFKGKLFF.